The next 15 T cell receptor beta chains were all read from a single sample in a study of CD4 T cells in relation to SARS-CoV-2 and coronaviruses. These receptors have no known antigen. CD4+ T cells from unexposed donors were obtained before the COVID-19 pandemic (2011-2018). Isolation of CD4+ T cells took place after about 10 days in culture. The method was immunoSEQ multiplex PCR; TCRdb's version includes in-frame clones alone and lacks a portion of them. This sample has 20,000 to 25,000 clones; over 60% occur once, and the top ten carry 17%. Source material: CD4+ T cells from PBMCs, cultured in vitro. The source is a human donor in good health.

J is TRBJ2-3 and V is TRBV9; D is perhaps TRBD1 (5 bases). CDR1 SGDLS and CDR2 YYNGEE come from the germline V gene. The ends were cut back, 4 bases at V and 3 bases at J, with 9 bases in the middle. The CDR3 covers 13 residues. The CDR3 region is CASSRQFTDTQYF. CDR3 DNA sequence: TGTGCCAGCAGCAGACAGTTTACAGATACGCAGTATTTT. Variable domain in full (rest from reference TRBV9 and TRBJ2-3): DSGVTQTPKHLITATGQRVTLRCSPRSGDLSVYWYQQSLDQGLQFLIQYYNGEERAKGNILERFSAQQFPDLHSELNLSSLELGDSALYFCASSRQFTDTQYFGPGTRLTVL.

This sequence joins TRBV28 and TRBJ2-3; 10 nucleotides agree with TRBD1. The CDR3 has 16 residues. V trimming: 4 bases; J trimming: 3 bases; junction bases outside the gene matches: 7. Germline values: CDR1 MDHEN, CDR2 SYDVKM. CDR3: CASSYRDRGMTDTQYF. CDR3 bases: TGTGCCAGCAGTTACCGGGACAGGGGAATGACAGATACGCAGTATTTT.

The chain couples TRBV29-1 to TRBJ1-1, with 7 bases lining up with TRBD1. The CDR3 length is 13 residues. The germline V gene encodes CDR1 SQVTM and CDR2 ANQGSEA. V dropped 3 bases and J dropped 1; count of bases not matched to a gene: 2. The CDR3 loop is CSVDRGANTEAFF. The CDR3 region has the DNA TGCAGCGTTGACAGGGGGGCGAACACTGAAGCTTTCTTT.

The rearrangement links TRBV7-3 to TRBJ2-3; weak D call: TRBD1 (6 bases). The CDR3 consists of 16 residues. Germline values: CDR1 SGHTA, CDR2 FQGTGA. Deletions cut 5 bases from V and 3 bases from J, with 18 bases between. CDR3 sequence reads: CASSTGGQIWTDTQYF. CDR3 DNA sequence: TGTGCCAGCAGCACAGGCGGACAGATTTGGACAGATACGCAGTATTTT.

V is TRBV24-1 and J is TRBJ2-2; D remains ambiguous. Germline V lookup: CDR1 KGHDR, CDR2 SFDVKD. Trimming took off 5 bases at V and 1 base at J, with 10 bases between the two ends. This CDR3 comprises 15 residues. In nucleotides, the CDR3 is TGTGCCACCAGTGTGAACACCTTGAACACCGGGGAGCTGTTTTTT. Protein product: CATSVNTLNTGELFF.

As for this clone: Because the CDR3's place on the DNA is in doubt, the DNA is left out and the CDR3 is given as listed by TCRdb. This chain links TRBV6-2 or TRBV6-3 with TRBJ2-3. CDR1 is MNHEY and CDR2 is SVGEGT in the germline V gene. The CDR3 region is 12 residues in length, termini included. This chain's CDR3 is CASSFLADTQYF.

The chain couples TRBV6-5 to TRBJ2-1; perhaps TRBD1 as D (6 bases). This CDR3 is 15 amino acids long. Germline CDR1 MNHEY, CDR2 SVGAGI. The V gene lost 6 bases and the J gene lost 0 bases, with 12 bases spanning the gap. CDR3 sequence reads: CASRLTGNSYNEQFF. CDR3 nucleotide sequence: TGTGCCAGCAGACTAACAGGGAACTCCTACAATGAGCAGTTCTTC.

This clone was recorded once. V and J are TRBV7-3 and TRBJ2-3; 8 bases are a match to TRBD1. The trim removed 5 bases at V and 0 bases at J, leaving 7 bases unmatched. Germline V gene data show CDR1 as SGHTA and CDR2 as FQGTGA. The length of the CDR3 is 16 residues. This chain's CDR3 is CASSQVRTGSTDTQYF. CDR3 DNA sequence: TGTGCCAGCAGCCAGGTCCGGACAGGGAGCACAGATACGCAGTATTTT.

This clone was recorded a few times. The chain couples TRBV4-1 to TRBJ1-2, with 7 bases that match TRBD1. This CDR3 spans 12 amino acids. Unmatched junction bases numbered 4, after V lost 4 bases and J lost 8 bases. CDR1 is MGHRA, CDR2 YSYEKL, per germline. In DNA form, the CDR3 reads TGCGCCAGCAGCCGAGAGACAGGGGGCTACACCTTC. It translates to CASSRETGGYTF.

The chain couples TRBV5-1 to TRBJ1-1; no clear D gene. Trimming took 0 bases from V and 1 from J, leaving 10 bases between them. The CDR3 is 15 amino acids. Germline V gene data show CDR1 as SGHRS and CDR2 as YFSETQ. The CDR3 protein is CASSLVVSANTEAFF. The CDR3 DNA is TGCGCCAGCAGCTTGGTCGTTTCGGCGAACACTGAAGCTTTCTTT.

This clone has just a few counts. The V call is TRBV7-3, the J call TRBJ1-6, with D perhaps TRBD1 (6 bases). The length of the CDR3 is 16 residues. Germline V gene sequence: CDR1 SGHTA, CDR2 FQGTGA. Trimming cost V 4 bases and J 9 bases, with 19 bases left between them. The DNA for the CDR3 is TGTGCCAGCAGCTCCGCCTGGGGGGCTTTGGGTTCACCCCTCCACTTT. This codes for CASSSAWGALGSPLHF.

The DNA for the CDR3 is TGTGCCAGTAGTCTAGGACACGGATCCGGAAAAAGGAATTCACCCCTCCACTTT. Protein: CASSLGHGSGKRNSPLHF. This rearrangement joins TRBV19 to TRBJ1-6, with D perhaps matching TRBD1 (5 bases). The CDR3 has 18 residues. Trimming took off 5 bases at V and 7 bases at J, with 24 bases between the two ends. Germline V gene sequence: CDR1 LNHDA, CDR2 SQIVND (reference sequence).

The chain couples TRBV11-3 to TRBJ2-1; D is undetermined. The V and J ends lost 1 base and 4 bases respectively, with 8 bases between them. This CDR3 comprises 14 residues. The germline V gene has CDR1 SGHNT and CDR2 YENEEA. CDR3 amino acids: CASSLGQKYNEQFF. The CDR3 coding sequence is TGTGCCAGCAGCTTAGGGCAGAAGTACAATGAGCAGTTCTTC.

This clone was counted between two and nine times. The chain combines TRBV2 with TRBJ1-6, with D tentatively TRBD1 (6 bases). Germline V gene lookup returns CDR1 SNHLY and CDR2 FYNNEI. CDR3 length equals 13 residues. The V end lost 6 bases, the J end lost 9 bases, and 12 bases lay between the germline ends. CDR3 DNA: TGTGCCAGCAGGGGGACAACGAGTTCACCCCTCCACTTT. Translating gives CASRGTTSSPLHF.

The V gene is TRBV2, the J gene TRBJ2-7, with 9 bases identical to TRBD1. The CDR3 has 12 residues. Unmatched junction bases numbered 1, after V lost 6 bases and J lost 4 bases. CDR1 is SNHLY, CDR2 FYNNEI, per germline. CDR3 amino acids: CASRGQGYEQYF. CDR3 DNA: TGTGCCAGCAGGGGACAGGGTTACGAGCAGTACTTC.